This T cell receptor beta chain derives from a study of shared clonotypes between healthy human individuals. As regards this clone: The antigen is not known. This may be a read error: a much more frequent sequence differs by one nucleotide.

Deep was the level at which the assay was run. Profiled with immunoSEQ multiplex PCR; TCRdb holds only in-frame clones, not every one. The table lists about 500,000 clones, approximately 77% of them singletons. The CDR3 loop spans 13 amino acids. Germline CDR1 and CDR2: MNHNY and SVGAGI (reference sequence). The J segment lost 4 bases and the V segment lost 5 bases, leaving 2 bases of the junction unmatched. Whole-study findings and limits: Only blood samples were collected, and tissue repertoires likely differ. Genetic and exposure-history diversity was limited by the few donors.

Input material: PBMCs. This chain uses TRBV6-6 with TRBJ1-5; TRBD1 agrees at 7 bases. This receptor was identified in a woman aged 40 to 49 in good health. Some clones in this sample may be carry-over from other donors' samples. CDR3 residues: CASSRQGNQPQHF. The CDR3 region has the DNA TGTGCCAGCAGTAGACAGGGTAATCAGCCCCAGCATTTT.